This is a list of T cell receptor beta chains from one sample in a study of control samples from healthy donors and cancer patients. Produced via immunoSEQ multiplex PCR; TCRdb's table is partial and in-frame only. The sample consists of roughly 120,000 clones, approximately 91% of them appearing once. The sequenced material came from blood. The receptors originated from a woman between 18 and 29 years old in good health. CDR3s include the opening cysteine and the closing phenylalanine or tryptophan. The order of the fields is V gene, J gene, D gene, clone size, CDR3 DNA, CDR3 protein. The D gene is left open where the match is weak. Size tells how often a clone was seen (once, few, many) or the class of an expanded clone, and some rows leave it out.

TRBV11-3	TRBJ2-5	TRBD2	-	TGTGCCAGCAGCTCTTCCAGTGCGGGGGGGGAAGAGACCCAGTACTTC	CASSSSSAGGEETQYF
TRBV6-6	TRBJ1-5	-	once	TGTGCCAGCGCACCCGGGAGAGGTAGTAATCAGCCCCAGCATTTT	CASAPGRGSNQPQHF
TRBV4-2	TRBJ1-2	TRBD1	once	TGTGCCAGCAGCTCAACCGGGACAGGCGGCAACTATGGCTACACCTTC	CASSSTGTGGNYGYTF
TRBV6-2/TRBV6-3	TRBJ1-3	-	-	TGTGCCAGCAGCCCCCCAGGACGGACCGACTCTGGAAACACCATATATTTT	CASSPPGRTDSGNTIYF
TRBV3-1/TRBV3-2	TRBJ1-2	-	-	TGTGCCAGCAGCCAAGGGGCTGGCTACACCTTC	CASSQGAGYTF
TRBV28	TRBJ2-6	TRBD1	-	TGTGCCAGTCAGGGGGCTCGCATCTCTGGGGCCAACGTCCTGACTTTC	CASQGARISGANVLTF
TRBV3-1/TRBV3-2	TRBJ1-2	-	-	TGTGCCAGCAGCCAAGATTATAGTGGCTATGGCTACACCTTC	CASSQDYSGYGYTF
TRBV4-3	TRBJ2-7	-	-	TGCGCCAGCGGCACGCGGAACGAGCAGTACTTC	CASGTRNEQYF
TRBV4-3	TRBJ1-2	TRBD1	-	TGCGCCAGCAGCCAAGAGATTGCCAGCAGGGGGTCTAACTATGGCTACACCTTC	CASSQEIASRGSNYGYTF
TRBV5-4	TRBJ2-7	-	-	TGTGCCAGCAGCTTGGGGGGGGGCGGAAACTACGAGCAGTACTTC	CASSLGGGGNYEQYF
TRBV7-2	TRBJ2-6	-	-	TGTGCCAGCAGCTTTCAGAGCTCTGGGGCCAACGTCCTGACTTTC	CASSFQSSGANVLTF
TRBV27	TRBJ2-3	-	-	TGTGCCAGCAGTTTTTGGGGGCGAGGGAAAGGAGATACGCAGTATTTT	CASSFWGRGKGDTQYF
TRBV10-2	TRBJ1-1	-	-	TGCGCCAGCAGCCTGAGAGGGATAGGGACTGAAGCTTTCTTT	CASSLRGIGTEAFF
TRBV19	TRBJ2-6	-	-	TGTGCCAGTAACACAGGCAGGGTTTCTGGGGCCAACGTCCTGACTTTC	CASNTGRVSGANVLTF
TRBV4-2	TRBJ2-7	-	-	TGTGCCAGCAGCCTCCTTGGGCAGGGCACTTACGAGCAGTACTTC	CASSLLGQGTYEQYF
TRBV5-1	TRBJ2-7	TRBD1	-	TGCGCCAGCAGCGCGACAGGGGGCTTCTACGAGCAGTACTTC	CASSATGGFYEQYF
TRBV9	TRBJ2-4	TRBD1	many	TGTGCCAGCAGCGCGTCCGGGACAGGGGTCGCGAACATTCAGTACTTC	CASSASGTGVANIQYF
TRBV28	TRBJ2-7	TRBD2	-	TGTGCCAGCAGTTTTACGGGGGGTGGAGTTACCTACGAGCAGTACTTC	CASSFTGGGVTYEQYF
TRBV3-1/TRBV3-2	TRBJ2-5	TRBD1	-	TGTGCCAGCAGCCAGCGACAAAGGGGGCGAGAGACCCAGTACTTC	CASSQRQRGRETQYF
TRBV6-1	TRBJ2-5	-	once	TGTGCCAGCAGTGAGGGATGGGGGGAGACCCAGTACTTC	CASSEGWGETQYF
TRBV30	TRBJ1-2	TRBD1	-	TGTGCCTGGAGACGCCGGGACAGGGGGGAATGGTACACCTTC	CAWRRRDRGEWYTF
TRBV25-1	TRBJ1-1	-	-	TGTGCCAGCAGTGTGGACAGTTTACGGCCTGAAGCTTTCTTT	CASSVDSLRPEAFF
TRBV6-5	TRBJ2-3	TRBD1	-	TGTGCCAGCAGACTGGACAGGGGAAGGGATACGCAGTATTTT	CASRLDRGRDTQYF
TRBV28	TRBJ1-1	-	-	TGTGCCAGCAGTTTAGTCAGGGCCGGGGGGCGAGGCACTGAAGCTTTCTTT	CASSLVRAGGRGTEAFF
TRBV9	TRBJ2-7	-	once	TGTGCCAGCAGCGTAGCCACGACACCCTCCTACGAGCAGTACTTC	CASSVATTPSYEQYF
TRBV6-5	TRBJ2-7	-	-	TGTGCCACTCAAATCGTGCCAGATAGCTCCTACGAGCAGTACTTC	CATQIVPDSSYEQYF
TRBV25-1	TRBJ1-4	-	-	TGTGCCAGCAGTGAATATGGGGTATTAGCAACTAATGAAAAACTGTTTTTT	CASSEYGVLATNEKLFF
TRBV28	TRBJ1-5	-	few	TGTGCCAGCAGTTTTGGTGGGGGGCGGAATCAGCCCCAGCATTTT	CASSFGGGRNQPQHF
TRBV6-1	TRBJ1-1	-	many	TGTGCCAGCAGTGAGTCCGGGGGGAGCTCTGAAGCTTTCTTT	CASSESGGSSEAFF
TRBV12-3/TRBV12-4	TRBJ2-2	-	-	TGTGCCAGCAGTATCTCGGGTATCGGGGAGCTGTTTTTT	CASSISGIGELFF
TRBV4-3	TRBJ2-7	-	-	TGCGCCAGCAGCCAGGGCCGGAATACCCTCCTCGAGCAGTACTTC	CASSQGRNTLLEQYF
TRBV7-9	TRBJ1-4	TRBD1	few	TGTGCCAGCAGCCAAGGACAGGGGAATGAAAAACTGTTTTTT	CASSQGQGNEKLFF
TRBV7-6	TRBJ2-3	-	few	TGTGCCAGCAGCTTATATTCAAGCACAGATACGCAGTATTTT	CASSLYSSTDTQYF
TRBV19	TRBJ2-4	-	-	TGTGCCAGTACCATAACACAGAAGGGATTGAGCAAAAACATTCAGTACTTC	CASTITQKGLSKNIQYF
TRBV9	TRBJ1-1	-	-	TGTGCCAGCAGCGTAGAGGGGGTGAGGGTCGCTGAAGCTTTCTTT	CASSVEGVRVAEAFF
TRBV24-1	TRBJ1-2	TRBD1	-	TGTGCCACCAGTGACTCCGGGACAGGGGGCGGCTACACCTTC	CATSDSGTGGGYTF
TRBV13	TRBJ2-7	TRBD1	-	TGTGCCAGCAGCCCCCGGACAGGGGGCGCATACGAGCAGTACTTC	CASSPRTGGAYEQYF
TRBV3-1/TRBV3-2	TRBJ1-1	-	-	TGTGCCAGCAGCCAGCACTTACCGGGACGGAACACTGAAGCTTTCTTT	CASSQHLPGRNTEAFF